These T cell receptor beta chains were read from a single sample in a study of blood T cell repertoires in COVID-19. Sequenced by immunoSEQ multiplex PCR; TCRdb stores in-frame clones only, minus some. The table records approximately 150,000 clones, 65% to 85% of them present only once. The source material was PBMCs or T cells enriched from blood (not recorded which). These receptors all come from a man aged 65 to 85 who had been exposed to COVID-19. Each CDR3 is given with its conserved first and last residue. The D gene is left open where the match is weak. A clone size is listed for some rows: how often the clone was seen (once, few, many), or a class if it is expanded.

clone_size	d_call	j_call	v_call	cdr3_aa	cdr3_nt
NA	NA	TRBJ1-6	TRBV5-1	CASSYTENSPLHF	TGCGCCAGCAGCTACACAGAGAATTCACCCCTCCACTTT
NA	TRBD1	TRBJ2-7	TRBV5-1	CASSLDGTGGDEQYF	TGCGCCAGCAGCTTGGACGGGACAGGGGGCGACGAGCAGTACTTC
few	NA	TRBJ2-7	TRBV19	CASSTSHRTYEQYF	TGTGCCAGTAGTACGAGTCATCGTACCTACGAGCAGTACTTC
NA	NA	TRBJ2-5	TRBV2	CASRRGETQYF	TGTGCCAGCAGACGGGGTGAGACCCAGTACTTC
NA	NA	TRBJ1-2	TRBV6-5	CASSSSPDSQGYTF	TGTGCCAGCAGTTCCTCGCCTGACAGTCAGGGCTACACCTTC
NA	NA	TRBJ1-3	TRBV3-1/TRBV3-2	CASSLAGPGNTIYF	TGTGCCAGCAGCCTGGCGGGTCCTGGAAACACCATATATTTT
NA	NA	TRBJ1-6	TRBV10-3	CAISESGGEYSPLHF	TGTGCCATCAGTGAGTCGGGCGGGGAGTACTCACCCCTCCACTTT
NA	NA	TRBJ2-5	TRBV19	CASSIRLQETQYF	TGTGCCAGTAGTATACGACTGCAAGAGACCCAGTACTTC
NA	NA	TRBJ1-5	TRBV6-2/TRBV6-3	CASSSVNQPQHF	TGTGCCAGCAGTTCGGTCAATCAGCCCCAGCATTTT
NA	NA	TRBJ1-2	TRBV6-2/TRBV6-3	CASSTPGRIDNPYGYTF	TGTGCCAGCAGTACCCCGGGGAGGATAGACAACCCCTATGGCTACACCTTC
NA	TRBD2	TRBJ2-1	TRBV3-1/TRBV3-2	CASGLAGVGNEQFF	TGTGCCAGCGGACTAGCGGGAGTTGGCAATGAGCAGTTCTTC
NA	NA	TRBJ1-2	TRBV29-1	CSVEGWGEFPYGYTF	TGCAGCGTTGAAGGGTGGGGAGAGTTCCCTTATGGCTACACCTTC
NA	NA	TRBJ1-5	TRBV3-1/TRBV3-2	CASSQDRGQPQHF	TGTGCCAGCAGCCAAGATCGGGGTCAGCCCCAGCATTTT
NA	NA	TRBJ2-7	TRBV7-2	CASSSRDWQYF	TGTGCCAGCAGCTCCCGGGACTGGCAGTACTTC
NA	NA	TRBJ1-1	TRBV7-2	CASSSQGNTEAFF	TGTGCCAGCAGCTCACAGGGTAACACTGAAGCTTTCTTT
NA	TRBD1	TRBJ1-5	TRBV11-3	CASSQSTGGSNQPQHF	TGTGCCAGCAGTCAGAGCACAGGGGGAAGCAATCAGCCCCAGCATTTT
NA	TRBD2	TRBJ2-1	TRBV30	CAWSMPGLTSVQFF	TGTGCCTGGAGTATGCCCGGATTGACTAGCGTGCAGTTCTTC
NA	NA	TRBJ1-3	TRBV7-8	CASSPRVSRNTIYF	TGTGCCAGCAGCCCCAGGGTTTCTAGAAACACCATATATTTT
once	NA	TRBJ2-3	TRBV4-3	CASSQEGLNTQYF	TGCGCCAGCAGCCAAGAGGGGCTCAATACGCAGTATTTT
few	NA	TRBJ2-3	TRBV11-2	CASSPNLGQDTQYF	TGTGCCAGCAGCCCAAATTTGGGGCAAGATACGCAGTATTTT
once	NA	TRBJ1-2	TRBV28	CASRETNGDFLPLQGGGYTF	TGTGCCAGCAGAGAGACCAACGGGGACTTTCTTCCCCTACAAGGCGGCGGCTACACCTTC